The 8 T cell receptor beta chains below all came from one sample that was sequenced in a study of persistence of HIV-infected CD4 T cells (dated by TCRdb to 2018 to 2021). The immunoSEQ hsTCRB assay version 4 in survey mode was used to sequence TCRbeta repertoires from genomic DNA. TCRdb obtained this table from immuneACCESS and retained in-frame rearrangements with V and J assigned. These tables miss some clones; where compared with another copy, unresolved V genes account for less than half of the shortfall, and the remainder is unexplained. Within this sample are tens of thousands of clones, with roughly 82% of them counted one time only. In total, the top ten clones hold under 6.5% of the sample. The intended sense of this specimen's treatment or condition label: suppressive antiretroviral therapy. Cells were stimulated with lysates of CMV-infected fibroblasts at roughly 10 ug/mL. Memory CD4+ T cells that did not respond, being CD40L-negative, CD69-negative and CD45RO-high, were sorted as memory populations depleted of antigen-responding cells.

These receptors are not linked to any known antigen. The sequences come from CD4+ T cells sorted from PBMCs after roughly 18-hour stimulation, collected from a patient who received antiretroviral therapy. Read against the paper, the sample's cell subset or site label means: CD40L-CD69- CD45RO-high memory CD4 T cells not responding to CMV lysate. The source is an adult woman with HIV who was CMV-seropositive.

This clone was found once. The CDR3 spells CASSSGLGTYNEQFF. CDR3 DNA sequence: TGTGCCAGCAGCTCCGGACTAGGCACCTACAATGAGCAGTTCTTC. V and J are TRBV5-4 and TRBJ2-1; 7 nucleotides line up with TRBD2. The CDR3 extends over 15 amino acids. The germline gives CDR1 SGHNT, CDR2 YYREEE (reference sequence). Trimming took 3 bases from V and 2 from J; bases not matched to a gene: 5.

V usage is TRBV28 and J usage is TRBJ2-1, with TRBD2 identical over 11 bases. CDR3 length equals 18 residues. J was trimmed by 2 bases and V by 1 base; bases with no gene match: 7. Germline assignment: CDR1 MDHEN and CDR2 SYDVKM. CDR3: CASSLFGSGRATYNEQFF. The DNA for the CDR3 is TGTGCCAGCAGTTTATTTGGTAGCGGGAGGGCAACCTACAATGAGCAGTTCTTC.

This clone was observed a handful of times. The rearrangement uses TRBV3-1 (or the pseudogene TRBV3-2) and TRBJ1-2, with D maybe TRBD1 (5 bases). The germline gives CDR1 LGHDT, CDR2 YNNKEL (reference sequence). V was pared by 1 base and J by 8 bases, with 17 bases between. CDR3 length equals 15 residues. CDR3 amino acids: CASSQGATGGKGYTF. The CDR3 coding sequence is TGTGCCAGCAGCCAAGGGGCCACGGGGGGGAAGGGCTACACCTTC.

The chain recombines TRBV9 with TRBJ1-1; D might be TRBD1 (6 bases). CDR3 length: 14 residues. Trimming stripped 7 bases from V and 1 base from J, with 14 bases between. Germline V lookup: CDR1 SGDLS, CDR2 YYNGEE. The CDR3: CASGGDKPNTEAFF. CDR3 nucleotides: TGTGCCAGCGGCGGGGACAAGCCGAACACTGAAGCTTTCTTT.

The chain is built from TRBV19 and TRBJ1-1; D may be TRBD1 (6 bases). The germline V gene encodes CDR1 LNHDA and CDR2 SQIVND (reference sequence). The CDR3 is made up of 14 amino acids. V gave up 3 bases and J gave up 1 base, with 9 bases separating them. CDR3 nucleotide sequence: TGTGCCAGTAGTATCGGACAGACGAACACTGAAGCTTTCTTT. As protein: CASSIGQTNTEAFF.

This chain uses TRBV10-2 with TRBJ2-5; 7 nucleotides match TRBD1. Germline V gene data show CDR1 as WSHSY and CDR2 as SAAADI. This CDR3 has 13 residues. J lost 4 bases, V lost 5 bases, and 4 bases had no gene match. The CDR3 loop reads CASSSGGRETQYF. The CDR3 region has the DNA TGCGCCAGCAGTTCAGGGGGACGAGAGACCCAGTACTTC.

V usage is TRBV6-5 and J usage is TRBJ2-5, with D unclear. V was trimmed by 7 bases and J by 2 bases, leaving 5 bases between them. The CDR3 is 11 amino acids. Per germline, CDR1 MNHEY and CDR2 SVGAGI. The CDR3 DNA reads as TGTGCCAGCACCATACAAGAGACCCAGTACTTC. Protein product: CASTIQETQYF.

The chain carries TRBV3-1 (or the pseudogene TRBV3-2) and TRBJ2-7, with 14 bases identical to TRBD2. This CDR3 is built from 16 residues. In germline, CDR1 is LGHDT, CDR2 YNNKEL (reference sequence). The V segment lost 2 bases and the J segment 7 bases; nucleotides outside the gene matches: 7. This CDR3 is CASSQRLAGGPGEQYF. The CDR3 DNA reads as TGTGCCAGCAGCCAAAGACTAGCGGGAGGGCCAGGGGAGCAGTACTTC.